The 6 T cell receptor beta chains below come from one sample, sequenced in a study of blood T cell repertoires in COVID-19. Assay: immunoSEQ multiplex PCR; the TCRdb copy retains only in-frame clones and omits some. The sample records 150,000 to 180,000 clones, less than 95% being singletons. Material for sequencing was peripheral blood. The receptors come from a middle-aged man with acute or convalescent COVID-19.

The chain joins TRBV3-1 (or the pseudogene TRBV3-2) to TRBJ2-3, with unresolved D. Germline V lookup: CDR1 LGHDT, CDR2 YNNKEL (reference sequence). Deletions cut 10 bases from V and 0 bases from J, with 17 bases between. This CDR3 contains 15 residues. The CDR3 DNA sequence: TGTGCCACCAAACGAGCTCCGGTCAGCACAGATACGCAGTATTTT. This sequence encodes CATKRAPVSTDTQYF.

The CDR3 protein is CASRADPGRDIRYNEQFF. The CDR3 DNA is TGTGCCAGCAGGGCAGACCCTGGTCGGGACATCCGATACAATGAGCAGTTCTTC. The chain combines TRBV7-9 with TRBJ2-1; a weak D match, TRBD1 (6 bases). This CDR3 is built from 18 residues. Germline loops: CDR1 SEHNR, CDR2 FQNEAQ (reference sequence). V lost 6 bases, J lost 4 bases, and 25 bases lay in between.

This clone was observed at least ten times. CDR3 coding DNA: TGCGCCAGCGGACTTTCACCCCTCCACTTT. Protein: CASGLSPLHF. The chain couples TRBV4-1 to TRBJ1-6, with unresolved D. Germline V CDR1 and CDR2: MGHRA, YSYEKL. The CDR3 spans 10 residues. Trimming removed 8 bases from V and 9 bases from J, with 5 bases in between.

The J gene is TRBJ2-7, the V gene TRBV28; the D gene is possibly TRBD1 (6 bases). CDR3 length: 12 residues. Trimming took 5 bases from V and 5 from J, leaving 10 bases between them. The germline gives CDR1 MDHEN, CDR2 SYDVKM. CDR3 in DNA: TGTGCCAGCAGTGTGAACAGGGACGAGCAGTACGTC. Protein: CASSVNRDEQYV.

The rearrangement joins TRBV19 to TRBJ2-7; perhaps TRBD1 as D (5 bases). Germline values: CDR1 LNHDA, CDR2 SQIVND (reference sequence). Trimming removed 5 bases from V and 1 base from J, with 9 bases in between. The CDR3 is 13 residues long. The DNA for the CDR3 is TGTGCCAGTAGTGCGCAGGGATCCTACGAGCAGTACTTC. This encodes CASSAQGSYEQYF. Using reference TRBV19 and TRBJ2-7 for the parts outside the CDR3, the full variable domain is DGGITQSPKYLFRKEGQNVTLSCEQNLNHDAMYWYRQDPGQGLRLIYYSQIVNDFQKGDIAEGYSVSREKKESFPLTVTSAQKNPTAFYLCASSAQGSYEQYFGPGTRLTVT.

This sequence joins TRBV19 and TRBJ1-5; D is possibly TRBD1 (5 bases). Trimming shortened V by 3 bases and J by 8 bases, and 11 bases separated the two germline ends. The CDR3 is 13 amino acids. Germline values: CDR1 LNHDA, CDR2 SQIVND (reference sequence). Here the CDR3 reads CASSMTEKEPQHF. The CDR3, as DNA: TGTGCCAGTAGTATGACAGAGAAAGAGCCCCAGCATTTT.